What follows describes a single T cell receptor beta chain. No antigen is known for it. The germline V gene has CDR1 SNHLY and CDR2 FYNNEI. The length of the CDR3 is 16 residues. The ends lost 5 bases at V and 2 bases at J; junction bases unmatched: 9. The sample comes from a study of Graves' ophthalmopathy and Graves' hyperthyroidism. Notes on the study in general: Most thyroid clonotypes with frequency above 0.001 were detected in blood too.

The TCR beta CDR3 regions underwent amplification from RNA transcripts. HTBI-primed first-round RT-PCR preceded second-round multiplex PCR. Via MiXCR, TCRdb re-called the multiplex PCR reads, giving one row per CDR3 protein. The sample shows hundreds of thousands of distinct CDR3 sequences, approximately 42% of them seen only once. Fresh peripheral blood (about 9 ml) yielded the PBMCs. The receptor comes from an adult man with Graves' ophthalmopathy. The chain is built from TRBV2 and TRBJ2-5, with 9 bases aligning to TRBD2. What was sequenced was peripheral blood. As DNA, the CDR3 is TGTGCCAGCAGTCCCTTACCGCTAGCGGGGCAAGAGACCCAGTACTTC. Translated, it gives CASSPLPLAGQETQYF.